This T cell receptor (beta chain) is from a study of cytomegalovirus exposure and HLA in healthy donors. V lost 0 bases to trimming and J lost 2 bases, with 8 bases between them. Per germline, CDR1 MDHEN and CDR2 SYDVKM. This CDR3 has 14 residues. 13 Jbeta primers and 60 Vbeta primers were used for the PCR. Profiled with immunoSEQ multiplex PCR; TCRdb holds only in-frame clones, not every one. Counted here are about 130,000 clones, 81% occurring once; the ten biggest clones make up 5.5% to 7%. This clone has a handful of counts. Its specificity is unknown. Study observations and caveats: Three CMV-associated chains were confirmed in vitro to be specific for CMV antigens. Overall, roughly 160 TCR beta chains were annotated as cytomegalovirus-associated. An analysis done earlier found most TCR beta V segments productive about 87% or about 30% of the time.

Sample: PBMCs. This clonotype originated in a woman aged 40 to 50 in good health and CMV-seropositive. This chain links TRBV28 with TRBJ2-7; possibly TRBD2 for D (5 bases). The CDR3 loop is CASSLWGRPYEQYF. DNA of the CDR3: TGTGCCAGCAGTTTATGGGGGAGACCCTACGAGCAGTACTTC.